This T cell receptor beta chain stems from a study of cytomegalovirus exposure and HLA in healthy donors. Study outcomes and limitations: The listing of roughly 160 TCR beta chains classed them as cytomegalovirus-associated. Specific recognition of CMV antigens was confirmed in vitro for a few chains (all CMV-associated). Rare TCR sequences dominated, though some public TCRs recurred in many donors.

With regard to this clone: Its antigen is unidentified.

Measured with immunoSEQ multiplex PCR; TCRdb has only the in-frame clones, and not every one. The table lists over 120,000 clones, approximately 92% of them singletons. Germline CDR1 is KGHSH and CDR2 is LQKENI. The CDR3 is 16 residues long. The V gene end was trimmed by 1 base and the J gene end by 2 bases; junction bases not matched to a gene: 5. The chain is built from TRBV18 and TRBJ2-3, with 8 bases identical to TRBD1. The clonotype was recovered from a woman in her late teens or twenties in good health and CMV-seropositive. The sequenced material came from PBMCs. This CDR3 is CASSPQRTGTTDTQYF. The CDR3 nucleotides read TGTGCCAGCTCACCACAAAGGACAGGGACCACAGATACGCAGTATTTT.